This TCR beta chain was observed in a study of T cells in Graves' hyperthyroidism and ophthalmopathy. RNA transcripts provided the source from which TCR beta CDR3 regions were amplified. The TCR CDR3 first-round RT-PCR relied on the HTBI primer set. TCRdb re-called the multiplex PCR reads with MiXCR, one entry per CDR3 protein. The profile covers hundreds of thousands of distinct CDR3 sequences, with 13% to 15% appearing a single time and approximately 15% taken by the ten largest. The germline gives CDR1 MDHEN, CDR2 SYDVKM. V lost 3 bases to trimming and J lost 4 bases, with 13 bases between them. The CDR3 is 14 amino acids. This clonotype was detected many times. Diagnoses were established using clinical symptoms, serum thyroxine and TRAb, thyroid ultrasound and orbital computed tomography. Using around 10 ml of fresh peripheral blood, PBMCs were prepared.

Sequenced: blood. The clonotype was recovered from a woman aged 35 to 49 with Graves' hyperthyroidism. This chain joins TRBV28 and TRBJ2-7; D is unresolved. CDR3 sequence reads: CASSFGSKGYEQYF. In DNA form, the CDR3 reads TGTGCCAGCAGTTTCGGGTCAAAGGGTTACGAGCAGTACTTC.